The 14 T cell receptor beta chains listed next were all sequenced from one sample in a study of blood T cell repertoires in COVID-19. Produced via immunoSEQ multiplex PCR; TCRdb's table is partial and in-frame only. The sample consists of roughly 190,000 clones, around 86% of them appearing once. The sample taken for sequencing was peripheral blood. All receptors come from an older man with acute or convalescent COVID-19.

The V gene is TRBV18, the J gene TRBJ1-2; 7 nucleotides agree with TRBD1. The CDR3 is 14 residues long. Germline lookup yields CDR1 KGHSH and CDR2 LQKENI. V dropped 3 bases and J dropped 2; count of bases not matched to a gene: 3. In DNA form, the CDR3 reads TGTGCCAGCTCACCCGGGACAGAGAACTATGGCTACACCTTC. It yields the protein CASSPGTENYGYTF.

The CDR3: CASSQSGSPLYEQYF. The CDR3 DNA reads TGTGCCAGCAGCCAGAGCGGGAGTCCCCTCTACGAGCAGTACTTC. The chain recombines TRBV7-9 with TRBJ2-7, with 8 bases matching TRBD2. Germline values: CDR1 SEHNR, CDR2 FQNEAQ (reference sequence). This CDR3 comprises 15 residues. V lost 5 bases to trimming and J lost 3 bases; unmatched junction nucleotides: 9.

As concerns this clone: This CDR3 is also generated by other DNA sequences in the sample. The gene calls are TRBV5-1 and TRBJ1-1, with 9 bases fitting TRBD1. CDR1 and CDR2 (germline): SGHRS, YFSETQ. The CDR3 sequence is 14 residues long. Trimming at V came to 5 bases and at J to 4 bases, leaving 6 bases not matched to a gene. The CDR3: CASRGQGSSTEAFF. In DNA form, the CDR3 reads TGCGCCAGCAGGGGACAGGGTAGTAGCACTGAAGCTTTCTTT.

The chain couples TRBV28 to TRBJ1-5; unclear D gene. CDR3 size: 13 residues. V was trimmed by 5 bases and J by 4 bases, leaving 9 bases between them. Germline V lookup: CDR1 MDHEN, CDR2 SYDVKM. The DNA of the CDR3 is TGTGCCAGCAGTCTCGACGGGAATCAGCCCCAGCATTTT. Its protein product is CASSLDGNQPQHF.

V usage is TRBV28 and J usage is TRBJ1-5; perhaps TRBD1 as D (5 bases). The length of the CDR3 is 16 residues. CDR1 and CDR2 from the germline V gene are MDHEN and SYDVKM. Trimming removed 8 bases from V and 1 base from J, with 18 bases in between. CDR3 sequence reads: CASLLWLGGSNQPQHF. CDR3 DNA: TGTGCCAGCCTCCTCTGGTTGGGGGGAAGCAATCAGCCCCAGCATTTT.

The CDR3 nucleotides read TGTGCCAGCAGCGTAGAAGGGGTCCCTTGGAATTCACCCCTCCACTTT. Translated: CASSVEGVPWNSPLHF. The rearrangement joins TRBV9 to TRBJ1-6; TRBD1 is a possible D gene (5 bases). The germline V gene encodes CDR1 SGDLS and CDR2 YYNGEE. V was cut by 0 bases and J by 7 bases, with 14 bases left in between. There are 16 residues in the CDR3.

V gene TRBV5-1 combines with J gene TRBJ2-3, with 9 nucleotides matching TRBD2. Germline assignment: CDR1 SGHRS and CDR2 YFSETQ. Unmatched junction bases numbered 5, after V lost 0 bases and J lost 6 bases. The CDR3 extends over 15 amino acids. The CDR3 region has the DNA TGCGCCAGCAGCTTGGAAGGGACTAGCCCCGATACGCAGTATTTT. Encoded protein: CASSLEGTSPDTQYF. Full variable domain (remainder filled in from reference TRBV5-1 and TRBJ2-3): KAGVTQTPRYLIKTRGQQVTLSCSPISGHRSVSWYQQTPGQGLQFLFEYFSETQRNKGNFPGRFSGRQFSNSRSEMNVSTLELGDSALYLCASSLEGTSPDTQYFGPGTRLTVL.

The V and J genes are TRBV2 and TRBJ2-5; TRBD2 matches 10 bases. Trimming cost V 3 bases and J 5 bases; bases outside gene matches: 6. The CDR3 is 15 amino acids. CDR1 is SNHLY and CDR2 is FYNNEI in the germline V gene. The CDR3 DNA is TGTGCCAGCAGTGATACCAGCGGGGGGGCCGAGACCCAGTACTTC. Translated: CASSDTSGGAETQYF.

Only a few counts were recorded for this clone. The chain carries TRBV7-9 and TRBJ2-7, with 11 bases identical to TRBD2. J lost 3 bases, V lost 4 bases, and 5 bases had no gene match. The germline V gene has CDR1 SEHNR and CDR2 FQNEAQ (reference sequence). The CDR3 runs 15 residues. CDR3 region: CASSSGLAGNYEQYF. In DNA, the CDR3 is TGTGCCAGCAGCTCCGGACTAGCGGGTAACTACGAGCAGTACTTC. Full variable domain (rest looked up from reference TRBV7-9 and TRBJ2-7): DTGVSQNPRHKITKRGQNVTFRCDPISEHNRLYWYRQTLGQGPEFLTYFQNEAQLEKSRLLSDRFSAERPKGSFSTLEIQRTEQGDSAMYLCASSSGLAGNYEQYFGPGTRLTVT.

The V and J genes are TRBV7-2 and TRBJ1-3; no clear D. The germline V and J ends were trimmed by 1 base and 4 bases, with 11 bases remaining between them. This CDR3 spans 15 amino acids. Germline V gives CDR1 SGHTA, CDR2 FQGNSA. In DNA, the CDR3 is TGTGCCAGCAGCTTAGGTCAAAAGAGCGGAAACACCATATATTTT. Its protein product is CASSLGQKSGNTIYF. Using reference TRBV7-2 and TRBJ1-3 for the parts outside the CDR3, the full variable domain is GAGVSQSPSNKVTEKGKDVELRCDPISGHTALYWYRQSLGQGLEFLIYFQGNSAPDKSGLPSDRFSAERTGGSVSTLTIQRTQQEDSAVYLCASSLGQKSGNTIYFGEGSWLTVV.

The chain recombines TRBV11-2 with TRBJ2-7, with TRBD1 as a possible D gene (6 bases). The CDR3 consists of 12 residues. Germline V gene sequence: CDR1 SGHAT, CDR2 FQNNGV. Trimming took 8 bases from V and 1 from J, leaving 9 bases between them. DNA for the CDR3: TGTGCCAGCCTAGGACAGTCCTACGAGCAGTACTTC. The encoded protein is CASLGQSYEQYF.

This clone was seen once. The V gene is TRBV18, the J gene TRBJ1-4, with a possible D match to TRBD1 (5 bases). CDR1 KGHSH and CDR2 LQKENI come from the germline V gene. Trimming took off 0 bases at V and 7 bases at J, with 15 bases between the two ends. The CDR3 totals 16 residues. The CDR3 here is CASSPPEVRGGEKLFF. Here the CDR3 DNA reads TGTGCCAGCTCACCACCGGAAGTAAGGGGTGGTGAAAAACTGTTTTTT.

The rearrangement uses TRBV6-2 or TRBV6-3 and TRBJ1-2, with 11 bases fitting TRBD1. V shed 4 bases and J 8 bases; nucleotides not matched to a gene: 6. The CDR3 extends over 14 amino acids. Germline values: CDR1 MNHEY, CDR2 SVGEGT. Here the CDR3 reads CASSWTGGYSGYTF. Written as DNA, the CDR3 is TGTGCCAGCAGTTGGACAGGGGGCTATTCGGGCTACACCTTC.

The V call is TRBV6-5, the J call TRBJ1-2, with D possibly matching TRBD1 (5 bases). Looked up from germline, CDR1 is MNHEY and CDR2 is SVGAGI. CDR3 length: 16 residues. The V gene lost 1 base and the J gene lost 5 bases, with 17 bases spanning the gap. CDR3 coding DNA: TGTGCCAGCAGTTACTTGGGAGGGGTGGGGATGTATGGCTACACCTTC. Its translation: CASSYLGGVGMYGYTF.